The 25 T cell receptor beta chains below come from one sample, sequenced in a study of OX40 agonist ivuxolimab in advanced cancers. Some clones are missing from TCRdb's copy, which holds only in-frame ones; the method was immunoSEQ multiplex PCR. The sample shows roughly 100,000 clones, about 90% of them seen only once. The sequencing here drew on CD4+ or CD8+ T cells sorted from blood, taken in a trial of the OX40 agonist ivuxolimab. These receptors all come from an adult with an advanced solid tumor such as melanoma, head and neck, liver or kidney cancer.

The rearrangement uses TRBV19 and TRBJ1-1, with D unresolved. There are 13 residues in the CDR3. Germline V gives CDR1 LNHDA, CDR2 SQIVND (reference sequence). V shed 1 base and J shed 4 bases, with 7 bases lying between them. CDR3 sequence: CASSIVVGTEAFF. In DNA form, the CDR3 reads TGTGCCAGTAGTATAGTGGTGGGCACTGAAGCTTTCTTT. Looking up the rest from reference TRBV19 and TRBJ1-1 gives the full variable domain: DGGITQSPKYLFRKEGQNVTLSCEQNLNHDAMYWYRQDPGQGLRLIYYSQIVNDFQKGDIAEGYSVSREKKESFPLTVTSAQKNPTAFYLCASSIVVGTEAFFGQGTRLTVV.

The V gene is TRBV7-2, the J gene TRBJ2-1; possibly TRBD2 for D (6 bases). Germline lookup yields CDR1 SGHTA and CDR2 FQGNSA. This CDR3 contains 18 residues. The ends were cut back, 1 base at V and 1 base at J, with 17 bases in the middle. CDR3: CASSLGDYGSFSYNEQFF. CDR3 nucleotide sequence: TGTGCCAGCAGCTTAGGAGATTACGGGAGTTTTTCCTACAATGAGCAGTTCTTC.

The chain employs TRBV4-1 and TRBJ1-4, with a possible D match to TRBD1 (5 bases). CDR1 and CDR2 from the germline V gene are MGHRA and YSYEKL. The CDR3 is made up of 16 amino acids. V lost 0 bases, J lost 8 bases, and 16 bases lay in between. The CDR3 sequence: CASSQESRGPGEKLFF. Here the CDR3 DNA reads TGCGCCAGCAGCCAAGAGTCGCGGGGACCAGGGGAAAAACTGTTTTTT.

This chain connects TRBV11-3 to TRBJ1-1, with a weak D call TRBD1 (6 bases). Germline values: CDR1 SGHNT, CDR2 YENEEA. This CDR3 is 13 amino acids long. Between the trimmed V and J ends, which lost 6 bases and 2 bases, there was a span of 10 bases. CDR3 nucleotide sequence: TGTGCCAGCAGTCAGACAGGAAACACTGAAGCTTTCTTT. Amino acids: CASSQTGNTEAFF.

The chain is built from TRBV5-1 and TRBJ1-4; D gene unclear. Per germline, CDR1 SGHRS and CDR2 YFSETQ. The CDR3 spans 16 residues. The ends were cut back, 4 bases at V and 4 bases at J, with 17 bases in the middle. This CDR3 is CASSAPIGSHNEKLFF. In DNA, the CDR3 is TGCGCCAGCAGCGCCCCGATTGGCAGCCATAATGAAAAACTGTTTTTT.

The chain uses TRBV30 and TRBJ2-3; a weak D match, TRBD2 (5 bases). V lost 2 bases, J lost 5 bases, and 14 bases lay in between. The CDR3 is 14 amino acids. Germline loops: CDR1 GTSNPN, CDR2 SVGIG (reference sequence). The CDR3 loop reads CAWSSSYDRDTQYF. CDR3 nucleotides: TGTGCCTGGAGTTCTAGCTATGATCGAGATACGCAGTATTTT.

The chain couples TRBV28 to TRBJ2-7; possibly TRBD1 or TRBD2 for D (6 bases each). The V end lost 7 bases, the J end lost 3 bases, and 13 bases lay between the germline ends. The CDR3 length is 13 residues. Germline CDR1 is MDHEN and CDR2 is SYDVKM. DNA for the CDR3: TGTGCCAGCACCCTGAGGGGGGTCTACGAGCAGTACTTC. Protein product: CASTLRGVYEQYF.

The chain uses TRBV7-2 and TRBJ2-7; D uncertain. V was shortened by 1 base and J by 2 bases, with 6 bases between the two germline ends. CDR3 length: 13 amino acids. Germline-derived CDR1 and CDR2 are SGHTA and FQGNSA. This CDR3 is CASSLEMPYEQYF. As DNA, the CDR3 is TGTGCCAGCAGCTTAGAGATGCCCTACGAGCAGTACTTC.

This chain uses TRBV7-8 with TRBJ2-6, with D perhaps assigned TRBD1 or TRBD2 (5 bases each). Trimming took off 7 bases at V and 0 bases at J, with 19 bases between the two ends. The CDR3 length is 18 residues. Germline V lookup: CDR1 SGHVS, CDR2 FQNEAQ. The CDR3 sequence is CASNLSPGRNSGANVLTF. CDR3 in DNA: TGTGCCAGCAACCTCTCTCCGGGACGGAACTCTGGGGCCAACGTCCTGACTTTC.

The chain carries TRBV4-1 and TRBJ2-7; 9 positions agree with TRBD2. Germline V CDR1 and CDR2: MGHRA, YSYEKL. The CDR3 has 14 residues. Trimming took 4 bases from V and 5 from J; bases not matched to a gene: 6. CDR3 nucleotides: TGCGCCAGCAGCCTAGTCTTAGCGGGAGACGAGCAGTACTTC. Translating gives CASSLVLAGDEQYF.

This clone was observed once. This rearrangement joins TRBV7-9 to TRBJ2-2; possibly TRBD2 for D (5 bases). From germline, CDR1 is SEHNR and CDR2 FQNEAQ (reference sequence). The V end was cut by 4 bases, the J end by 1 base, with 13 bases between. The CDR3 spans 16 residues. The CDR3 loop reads CASSSTLAVNTGELFF. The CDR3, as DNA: TGTGCCAGCAGCTCGACTCTAGCCGTGAACACCGGGGAGCTGTTTTTT.

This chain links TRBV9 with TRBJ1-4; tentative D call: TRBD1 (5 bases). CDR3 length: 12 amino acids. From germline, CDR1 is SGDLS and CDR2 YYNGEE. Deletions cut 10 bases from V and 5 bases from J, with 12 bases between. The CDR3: CAPGRLNEKLFF. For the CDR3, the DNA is TGTGCCCCAGGGAGGCTCAATGAAAAACTGTTTTTT.

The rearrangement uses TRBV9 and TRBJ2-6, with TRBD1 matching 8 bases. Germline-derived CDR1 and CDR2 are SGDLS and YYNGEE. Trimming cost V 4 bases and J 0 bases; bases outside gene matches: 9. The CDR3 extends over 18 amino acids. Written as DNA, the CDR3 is TGTGCCAGCAGCTTAGGACAGGGCTCCCCCTCTGGGGCCAACGTCCTGACTTTC. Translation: CASSLGQGSPSGANVLTF. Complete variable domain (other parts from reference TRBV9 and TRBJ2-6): DSGVTQTPKHLITATGQRVTLRCSPRSGDLSVYWYQQSLDQGLQFLIQYYNGEERAKGNILERFSAQQFPDLHSELNLSSLELGDSALYFCASSLGQGSPSGANVLTFGAGSRLTVL.

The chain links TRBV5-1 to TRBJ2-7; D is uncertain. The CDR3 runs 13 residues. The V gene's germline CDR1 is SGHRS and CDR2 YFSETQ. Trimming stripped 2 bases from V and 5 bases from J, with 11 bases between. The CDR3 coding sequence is TGCGCCAGCAGCTTTGAGAGGTTCGACGAGCAGTACTTC. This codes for CASSFERFDEQYF.

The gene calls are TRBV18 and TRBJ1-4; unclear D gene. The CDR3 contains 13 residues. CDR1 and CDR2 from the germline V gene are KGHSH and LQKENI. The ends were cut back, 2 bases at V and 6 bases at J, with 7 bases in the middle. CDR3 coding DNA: TGTGCCAGCTCACCAATCGTTGATGAAAAACTGTTTTTT. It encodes CASSPIVDEKLFF.

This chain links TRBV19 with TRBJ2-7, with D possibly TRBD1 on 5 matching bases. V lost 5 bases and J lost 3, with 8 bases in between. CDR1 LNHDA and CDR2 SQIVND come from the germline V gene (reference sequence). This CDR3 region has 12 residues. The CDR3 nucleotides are TGTGCCAGTAGTTCAAGGGGCTACGAGCAGTACTTC. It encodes CASSSRGYEQYF.

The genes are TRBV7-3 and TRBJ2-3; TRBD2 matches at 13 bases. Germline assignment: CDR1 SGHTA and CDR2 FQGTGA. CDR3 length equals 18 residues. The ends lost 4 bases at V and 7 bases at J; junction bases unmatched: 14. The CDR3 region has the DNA TGTGCCAGCAGCTCCACTAGCGGGAGGGCCTCACTCCCGAATACGCAGTATTTT. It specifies CASSSTSGRASLPNTQYF. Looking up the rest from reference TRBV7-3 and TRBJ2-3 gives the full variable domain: GAGVSQTPSNKVTEKGKYVELRCDPISGHTALYWYRQSLGQGPEFLIYFQGTGAADDSGLPNDRFFAVRPEGSVSTLKIQRTERGDSAVYLCASSSTSGRASLPNTQYFGPGTRLTVL.

CDR3 protein: CASNADRNTEAFF. The CDR3 nucleotides are TGCGCCAGCAACGCGGACAGGAACACTGAAGCTTTCTTT. The genes are TRBV10-1 and TRBJ1-1; TRBD1 is a possible D gene (6 bases). With 7 bases removed from V and 1 base from J, the gap between germline ends came to 10 bases. CDR1 and CDR2 (germline): WNHNN, SYGVQD (reference sequence). This CDR3 region has 13 residues.

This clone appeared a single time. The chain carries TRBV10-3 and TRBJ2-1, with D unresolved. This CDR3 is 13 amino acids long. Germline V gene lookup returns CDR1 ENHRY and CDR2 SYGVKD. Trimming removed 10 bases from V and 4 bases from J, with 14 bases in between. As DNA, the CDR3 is TGTGCCACCAAAATGGCTGTTTACAATGAGCAGTTCTTC. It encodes CATKMAVYNEQFF.

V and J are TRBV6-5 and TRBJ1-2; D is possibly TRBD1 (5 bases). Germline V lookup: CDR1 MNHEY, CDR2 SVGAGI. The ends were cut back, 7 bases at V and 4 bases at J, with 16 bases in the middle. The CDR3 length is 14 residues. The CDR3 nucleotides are TGTGCCAGCACACACGTCGACAGTCTCTATGGCTACACCTTC. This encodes CASTHVDSLYGYTF.

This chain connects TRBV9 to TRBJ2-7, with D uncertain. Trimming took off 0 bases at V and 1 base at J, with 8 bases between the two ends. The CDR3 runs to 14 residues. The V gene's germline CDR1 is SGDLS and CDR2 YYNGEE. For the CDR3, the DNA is TGTGCCAGCAGCGTAGAGGACGGATCCTACGAGCAGTACTTC. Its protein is CASSVEDGSYEQYF.

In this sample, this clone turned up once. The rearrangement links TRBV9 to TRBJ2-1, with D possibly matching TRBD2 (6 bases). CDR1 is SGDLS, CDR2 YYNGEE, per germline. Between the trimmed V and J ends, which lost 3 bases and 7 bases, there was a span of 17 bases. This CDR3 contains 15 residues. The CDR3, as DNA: TGTGCCAGCAGCGATGGCGGGAAAATGACGAATGAGCAGTTCTTC. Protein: CASSDGGKMTNEQFF.

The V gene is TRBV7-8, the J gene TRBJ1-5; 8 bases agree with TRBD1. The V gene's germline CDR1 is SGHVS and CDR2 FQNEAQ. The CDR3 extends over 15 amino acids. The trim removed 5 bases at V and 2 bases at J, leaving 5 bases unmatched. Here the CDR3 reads CASSGQGIGNQPQHF. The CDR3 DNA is TGTGCCAGCAGCGGACAGGGAATCGGCAATCAGCCCCAGCATTTT.

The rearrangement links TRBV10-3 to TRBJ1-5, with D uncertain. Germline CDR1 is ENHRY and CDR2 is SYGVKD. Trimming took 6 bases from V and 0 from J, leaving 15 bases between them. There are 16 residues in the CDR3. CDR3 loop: CAISSEPMGSNQPQHF. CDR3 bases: TGTGCCATCAGCTCAGAACCTATGGGTAGCAATCAGCCCCAGCATTTT.

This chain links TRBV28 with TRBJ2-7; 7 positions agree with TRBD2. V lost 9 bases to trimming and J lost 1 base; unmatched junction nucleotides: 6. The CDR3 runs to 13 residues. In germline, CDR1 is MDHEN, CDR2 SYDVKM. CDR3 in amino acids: CARGGYRSYEQYF. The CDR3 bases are TGTGCCAGGGGGGGGTATAGGTCCTACGAGCAGTACTTC.